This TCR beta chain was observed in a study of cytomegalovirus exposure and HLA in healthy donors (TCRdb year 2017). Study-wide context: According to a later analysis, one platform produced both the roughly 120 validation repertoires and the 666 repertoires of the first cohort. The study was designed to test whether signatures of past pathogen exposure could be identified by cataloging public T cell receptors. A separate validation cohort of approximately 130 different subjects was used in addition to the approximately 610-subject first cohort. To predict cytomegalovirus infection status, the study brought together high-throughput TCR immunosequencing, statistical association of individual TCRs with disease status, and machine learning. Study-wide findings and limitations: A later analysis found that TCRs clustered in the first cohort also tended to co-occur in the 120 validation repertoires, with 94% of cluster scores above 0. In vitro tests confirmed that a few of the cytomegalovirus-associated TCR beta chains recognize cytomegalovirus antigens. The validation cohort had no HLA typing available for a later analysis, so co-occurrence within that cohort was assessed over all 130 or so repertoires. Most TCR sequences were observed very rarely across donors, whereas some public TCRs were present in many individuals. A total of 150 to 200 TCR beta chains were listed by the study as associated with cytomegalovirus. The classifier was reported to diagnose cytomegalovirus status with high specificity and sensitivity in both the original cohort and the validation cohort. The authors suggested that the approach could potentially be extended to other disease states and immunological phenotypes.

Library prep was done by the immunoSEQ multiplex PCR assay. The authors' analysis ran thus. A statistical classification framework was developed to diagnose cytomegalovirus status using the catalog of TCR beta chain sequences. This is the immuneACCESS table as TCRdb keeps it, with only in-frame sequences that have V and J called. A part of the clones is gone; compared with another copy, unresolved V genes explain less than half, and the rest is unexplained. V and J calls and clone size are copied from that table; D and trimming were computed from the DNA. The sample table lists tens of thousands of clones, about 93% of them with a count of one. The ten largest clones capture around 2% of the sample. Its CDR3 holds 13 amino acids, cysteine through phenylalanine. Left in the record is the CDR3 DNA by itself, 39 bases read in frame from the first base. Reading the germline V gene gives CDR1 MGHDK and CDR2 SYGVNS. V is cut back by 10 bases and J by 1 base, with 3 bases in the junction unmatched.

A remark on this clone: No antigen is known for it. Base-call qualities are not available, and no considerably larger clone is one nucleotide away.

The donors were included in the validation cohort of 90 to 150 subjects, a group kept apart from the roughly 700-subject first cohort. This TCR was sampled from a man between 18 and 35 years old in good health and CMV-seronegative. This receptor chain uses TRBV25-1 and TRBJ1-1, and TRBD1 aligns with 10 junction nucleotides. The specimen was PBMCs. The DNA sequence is TGTGCCACTCGGACAGGGGGGAACACTGAAGCTTTCTTT. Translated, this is CATRTGGNTEAFF.